This T cell receptor (beta chain) was recovered during a study of shared clonotypes between healthy human individuals (dated by TCRdb to the early 2020s). Turning to the overall study: A couple of women and a few men aged 18 to 49 years were included in the cohort. Leukapheresis yielded between about 0.94 and 10 billion PBMCs per donor. Blood TCR repertoires of about 5 healthy adults were deeply sequenced to estimate repertoire size and the extent of clonotype sharing between individuals. To increase sequencing depth and limit assay-specific biases, different laboratories used diverse techniques to prepare libraries and sequence TCR repertoires. For each donor, CD4 naive and CD4 memory were each run on three plates, CD8 naive on two plates, and CD8 memory on one plate.

Using the deep immunoSEQ assay, multiplex PCR amplified TCR CDR3 regions from genomic DNA. Extracted genomic DNA from each cell subset was distributed evenly across all wells of several immunoSEQ 96-well plates, and each plate was treated as a replicate. For sorted subsets, approximately 210 ng genomic DNA, equal to tens of thousands of T cell genomes, was loaded into each replicate PCR. Purified libraries were quantified with a Qubit 3.0 fluorometer, sized on a Bioanalyzer 2100, and re-quantified with the KAPA Library Quantification kit. Every immunoSEQ 96-well plate was sequenced on a separate single-read 150-cycle Illumina NextSeq 550 flow cell. In the authors' own workflow: Because only junctional sequences without quality scores were contained in the immunoSEQ output, filtering matching that applied to full-length reads could not be performed. Sequences were annotated with PyIR, a Python wrapper for IgBLAST v1.9, and V/J genes and CDR3 were assigned using IMGT germline references. Reads with weak V/J assignments (E-value above 1e-6), missing CDR3, stop codons, out-of-frame junctions, or ambiguous translated residues were removed. V3J clonotypes were defined as sequences sharing an identical inferred V gene, J gene, and CDR3 amino acid sequence. To compute the percentage overlap between repertoires, the number of shared unique clonotypes was divided by the size of the smaller repertoire. Repertoire richness was assessed with RTK rarefaction, the Chao1 estimator, and Recon v2.1 estimates of unobserved clonotypes. For all TCRbeta clonotypes obtained by the gDNA method from a handful of donors, generation probabilities were computed with OLGA. This immuneACCESS table, as held by TCRdb, lists in-frame sequences with V and J called but not all clones. Of the missing ones, under half trace to an unresolved V gene in checked studies; the others have no known cause. D and trimming come from the DNA, and the V and J calls and clone size come from that table. Present in this sample are a few million clones, over 85% of which were seen just once. The ten largest clones take up about 0.37% of the sample.

V and J lose 4 bases and 2 bases, and a span of 7 bases separates them. From the cysteine through the phenylalanine, the CDR3 covers 14 amino acids. This entry keeps only the CDR3 DNA: 42 bases, framed from base 1. From the germline V gene, CDR1 is SGHRS and CDR2 is YFSETQ. With regard to this clone: It lacks a known antigen. Base qualities were left out, and no much larger clone turns up one base away.

The investigation overall reported the following: Larger estimated clonotype richness was generally found for naive subsets than for memory subsets. Clonotypes shared by all four sorted-subset donors showed higher generation probabilities than non-shared clonotypes. Even with the large sequencing depth, rarefaction of the sorted-subset datasets indicated that sequencing was incomplete. Based on pairwise subsampling, the degree of clonotype sharing among donors was expected to be affected by sequencing depth. Sharing across several donors was observed for approximately 5% of naive CD4, 3% to 4% of naive CD8, over 2% of memory CD4, and 0.4% of memory CD8 clonotypes. Sampling was limited to blood, and TCR repertoires in tissue likely differ from TCR repertoires in blood. Because the study included only a small number of donors, the genetic and exposure-history diversity represented was limited.

The donors were healthy, HIV-negative adults with no recently reported acute infections or vaccinations. Every donor was a Caucasian adult living in Nashville, Tennessee, USA. CD4+ T cells were enriched by magnetic negative selection; naive cells were then positively selected on CD45RA, and the negative fraction formed the memory subset. Blood was collected by leukapheresis, and PBMCs were isolated by Ficoll-Histopaque density gradient centrifugation and then cryopreserved in liquid nitrogen vapor phase. Analytical flow cytometry was used to check the purity and quantity of each magnetically sorted T cell population. From each sorted fraction, genomic DNA was isolated and quantified by UV absorbance on a Nanodrop 2000c.

The sequence links TRBV5-1 to TRBJ2-6; too little of a D gene remains to name it. Specimen: naive CD4+ T cells from PBMCs. In light of the paper, this sample's cell subset or site label describes: CD45RA+ positively selected. The receptor comes from a young man in good health. Some clones in this sample may be carry-over from other donors' samples. DNA sequence: TGCGCCAGCAGCACTGAAGCTGGGGCCAACGTCCTGACTTTC. Translated, this is CASSTEAGANVLTF.